This T cell receptor (beta chain) is from a study of blood T cell repertoires in COVID-19. Trimming at V came to 4 bases and at J to 0 bases, leaving 6 bases not matched to a gene. Per the germline V gene, CDR1 is MDHEN and CDR2 is SYDVKM. The CDR3 sequence is 16 residues long. Sequenced by immunoSEQ multiplex PCR; TCRdb stores in-frame clones only, minus some. Here the sample spans about 140,000 clones, about 87% being singletons. The sequence came from a man aged 60-69 years who had recovered from COVID-19. V gene TRBV28 combines with J gene TRBJ1-3; TRBD1 matches 7 bases. Material for sequencing was PBMCs or T cells enriched from blood (not recorded which). The CDR3 region has the DNA TGTGCCAGCAGTTCAATCGGGACAGCCTCTGGAAACACCATATATTTT. It is translated as CASSSIGTASGNTIYF.